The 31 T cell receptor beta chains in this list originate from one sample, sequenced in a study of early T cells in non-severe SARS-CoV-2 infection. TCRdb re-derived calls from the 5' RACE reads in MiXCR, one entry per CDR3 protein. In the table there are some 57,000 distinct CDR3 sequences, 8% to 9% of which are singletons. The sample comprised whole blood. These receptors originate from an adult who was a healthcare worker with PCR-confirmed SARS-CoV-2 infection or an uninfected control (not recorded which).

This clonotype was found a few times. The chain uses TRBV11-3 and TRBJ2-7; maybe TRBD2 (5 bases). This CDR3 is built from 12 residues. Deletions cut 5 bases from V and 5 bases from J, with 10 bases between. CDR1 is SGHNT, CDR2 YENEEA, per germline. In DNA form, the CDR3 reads TGTGCCAGCAGCATCGGACTTAACGAGCAGTACTTC. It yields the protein CASSIGLNEQYF. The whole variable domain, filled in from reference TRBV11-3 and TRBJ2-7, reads EAGVVQSPRYKIIEKKQPVAFWCNPISGHNTLYWYLQNLGQGPELLIRYENEEAVDDSQLPKDRFSAERLKGVDSTLKIQPAELGDSAVYLCASSIGLNEQYFGPGTRLTVT.

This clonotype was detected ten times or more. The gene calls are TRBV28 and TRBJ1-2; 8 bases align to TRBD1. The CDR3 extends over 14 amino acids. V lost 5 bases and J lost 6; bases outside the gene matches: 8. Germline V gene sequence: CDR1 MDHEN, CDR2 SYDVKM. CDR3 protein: CASSQDRERDGYTF. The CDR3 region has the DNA TGTGCCAGCAGTCAGGACAGGGAAAGAGATGGCTACACCTTC.

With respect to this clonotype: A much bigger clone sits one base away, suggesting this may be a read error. The CDR3 spells CASSLSRQATDTQCF. The DNA for the CDR3 is TGTGCCAGCAGCTTATCGCGGCAGGCAACAGATACGCAGTGTTTT. The chain carries TRBV11-2 and TRBJ2-3; D unclear. Germline loops: CDR1 SGHAT, CDR2 FQNNGV. This CDR3 region has 15 residues.

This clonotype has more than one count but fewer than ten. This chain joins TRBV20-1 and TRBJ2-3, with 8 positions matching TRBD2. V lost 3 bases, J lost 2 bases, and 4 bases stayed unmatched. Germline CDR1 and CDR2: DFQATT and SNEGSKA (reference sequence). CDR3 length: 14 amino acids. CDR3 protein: CSARRSGVTDTQYF. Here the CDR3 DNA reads TGCAGTGCTAGGCGTAGCGGGGTCACAGATACGCAGTATTTT.

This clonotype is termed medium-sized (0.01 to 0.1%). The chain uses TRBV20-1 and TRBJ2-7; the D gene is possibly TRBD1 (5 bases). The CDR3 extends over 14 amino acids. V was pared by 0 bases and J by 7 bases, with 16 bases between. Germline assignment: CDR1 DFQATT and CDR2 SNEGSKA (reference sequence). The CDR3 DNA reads TGCAGTGCTAGAGATCATCCAGGGATAAGGGAGCAGTACTTC. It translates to CSARDHPGIREQYF.

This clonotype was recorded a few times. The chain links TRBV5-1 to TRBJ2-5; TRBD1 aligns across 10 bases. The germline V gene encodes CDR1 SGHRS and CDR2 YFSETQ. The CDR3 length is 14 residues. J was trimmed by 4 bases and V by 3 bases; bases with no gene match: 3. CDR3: CASSSGTGAETQYF. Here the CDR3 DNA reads TGCGCCAGCAGCTCCGGGACAGGGGCAGAGACCCAGTACTTC.

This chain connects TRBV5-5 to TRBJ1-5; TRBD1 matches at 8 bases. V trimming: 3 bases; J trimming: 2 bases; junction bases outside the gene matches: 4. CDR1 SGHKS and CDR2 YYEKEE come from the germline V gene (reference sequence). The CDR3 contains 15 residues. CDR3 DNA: TGTGCCAGCAGCTCCAGGGGGCTAGGCAATCAGCCCCAGCATTTT. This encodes CASSSRGLGNQPQHF. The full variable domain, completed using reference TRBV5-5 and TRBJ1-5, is DAGVTQSPTHLIKTRGQQVTLRCSPISGHKSVSWYQQVLGQGPQFIFQYYEKEERGRGNFPDRFSARQFPNYSSELNVNALLLGDSALYLCASSSRGLGNQPQHFGDGTRLSIL.

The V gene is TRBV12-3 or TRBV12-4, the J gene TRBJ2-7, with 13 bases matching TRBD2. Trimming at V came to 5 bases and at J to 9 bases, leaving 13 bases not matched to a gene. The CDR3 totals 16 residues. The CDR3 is CASSTGGLAGVNGQYF. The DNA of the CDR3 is TGTGCCAGCAGTACGGGTGGACTAGCGGGAGTCAACGGGCAGTACTTC.

The DNA for the CDR3 is TGTGCCAGCAGTTATTCGACAGGAGTTCCAGATACGCAGTATTTT. It codes for CASSYSTGVPDTQYF. The chain uses TRBV6-2 or TRBV6-3 and TRBJ2-3, with a tentative D call TRBD1 (6 bases). The CDR3 is made up of 15 amino acids. The V and J ends lost 3 bases and 4 bases respectively, with 14 bases between them. CDR1 MNHEY and CDR2 SVGEGT come from the germline V gene.

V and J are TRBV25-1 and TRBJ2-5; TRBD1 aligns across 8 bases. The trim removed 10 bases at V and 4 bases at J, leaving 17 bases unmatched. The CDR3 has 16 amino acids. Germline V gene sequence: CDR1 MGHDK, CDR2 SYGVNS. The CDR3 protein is CATEALPGGGGETQYF. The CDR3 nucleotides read TGTGCCACTGAGGCCCTTCCAGGGGGCGGAGGAGAGACCCAGTACTTC.

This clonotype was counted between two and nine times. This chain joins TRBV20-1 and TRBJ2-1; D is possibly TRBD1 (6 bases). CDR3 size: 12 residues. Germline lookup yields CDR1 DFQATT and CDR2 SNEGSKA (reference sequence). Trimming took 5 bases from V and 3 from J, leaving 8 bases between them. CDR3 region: CSAWDIYNEQFF. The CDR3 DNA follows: TGCAGTGCTTGGGACATCTACAATGAGCAGTTCTTC.

CDR3 protein: CASSLPRTGSGNTIYF. CDR3 sequence (DNA): TGTGCCAGCAGCCTCCCACGTACGGGGTCTGGAAACACCATATATTTT. This chain links TRBV16 with TRBJ1-3, with D unresolved. The CDR3 has 16 residues. CDR1 KGHSY and CDR2 FQNENV come from the germline V gene. Trimming shortened V by 4 bases and J by 1 base, and 14 bases separated the two germline ends.

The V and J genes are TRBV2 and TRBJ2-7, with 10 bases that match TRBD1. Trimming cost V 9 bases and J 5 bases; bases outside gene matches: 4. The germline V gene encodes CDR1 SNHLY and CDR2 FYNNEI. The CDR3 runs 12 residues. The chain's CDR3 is CASKDRGDEQYF. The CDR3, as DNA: TGTGCCAGTAAGGACAGGGGGGACGAGCAGTACTTC.

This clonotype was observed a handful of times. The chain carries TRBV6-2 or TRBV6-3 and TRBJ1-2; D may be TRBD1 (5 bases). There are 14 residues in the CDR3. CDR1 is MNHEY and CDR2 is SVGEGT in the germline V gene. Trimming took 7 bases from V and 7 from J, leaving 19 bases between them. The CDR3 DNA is TGTGCCAGCACCAAGAAACCCCCGGGACCTGGCTACACCTTC. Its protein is CASTKKPPGPGYTF.

CDR3 region: CASSIGTGFGLHEQYF. The CDR3 region has the DNA TGTGCCAGTAGTATTGGGACAGGGTTTGGTCTGCACGAGCAGTACTTC. The chain is built from TRBV19 and TRBJ2-7; 9 bases are shared with TRBD1. Germline CDR1 LNHDA, CDR2 SQIVND (reference sequence). This CDR3 has 16 amino acids. V lost 3 bases and J lost 5; bases outside the gene matches: 11.

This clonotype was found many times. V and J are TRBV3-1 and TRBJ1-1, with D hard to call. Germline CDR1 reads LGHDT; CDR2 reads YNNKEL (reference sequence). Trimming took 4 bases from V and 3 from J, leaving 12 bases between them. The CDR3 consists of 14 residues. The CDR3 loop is CASSPRRGYTEAFF. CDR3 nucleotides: TGTGCCAGCAGCCCGCGGAGAGGTTACACTGAAGCTTTCTTT.

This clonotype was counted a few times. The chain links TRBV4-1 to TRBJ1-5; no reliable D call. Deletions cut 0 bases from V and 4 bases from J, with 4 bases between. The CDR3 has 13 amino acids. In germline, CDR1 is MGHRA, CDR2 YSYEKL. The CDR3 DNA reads TGCGCCAGCAGCCAAGATCGAAATCAGCCCCAGCATTTT. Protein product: CASSQDRNQPQHF.

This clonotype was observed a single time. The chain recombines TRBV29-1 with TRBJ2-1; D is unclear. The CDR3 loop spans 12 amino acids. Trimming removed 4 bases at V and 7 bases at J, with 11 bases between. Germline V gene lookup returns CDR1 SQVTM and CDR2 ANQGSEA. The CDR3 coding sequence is TGCAGCGTTGTTGGTTTTCCTAATGAGCAGTTCTTC. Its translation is CSVVGFPNEQFF.

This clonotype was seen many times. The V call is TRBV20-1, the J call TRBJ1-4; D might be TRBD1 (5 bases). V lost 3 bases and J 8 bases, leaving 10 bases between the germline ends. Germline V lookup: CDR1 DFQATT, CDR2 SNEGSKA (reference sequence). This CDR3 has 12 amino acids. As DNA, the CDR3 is TGCAGTGCTAGTGGGGCAGGGGAAAAACTGTTTTTT. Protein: CSASGAGEKLFF.

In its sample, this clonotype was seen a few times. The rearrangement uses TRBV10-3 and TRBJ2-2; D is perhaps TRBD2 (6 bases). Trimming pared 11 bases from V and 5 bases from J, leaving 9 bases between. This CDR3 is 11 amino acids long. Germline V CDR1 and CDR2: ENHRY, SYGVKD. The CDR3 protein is CAARGTGELFF. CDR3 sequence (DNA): TGTGCCGCCCGGGGGACCGGGGAGCTGTTTTTT.

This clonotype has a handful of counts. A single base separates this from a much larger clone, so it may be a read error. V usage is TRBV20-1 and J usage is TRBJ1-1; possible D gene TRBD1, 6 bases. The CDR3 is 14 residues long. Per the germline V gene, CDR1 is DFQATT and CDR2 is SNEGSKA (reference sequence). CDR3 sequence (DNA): TGCTGTGCTACGAGGGGGGGAACCGACACTGAAGCTTTCTTT. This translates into CCATRGGTDTEAFF.

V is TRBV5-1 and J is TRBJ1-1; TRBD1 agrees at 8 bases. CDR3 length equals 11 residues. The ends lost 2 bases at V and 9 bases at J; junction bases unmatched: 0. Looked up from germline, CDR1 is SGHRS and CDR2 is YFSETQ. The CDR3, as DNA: TGCGCCAGCAGCTTCAGGGGGCAAGCTTTCTTT. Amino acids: CASSFRGQAFF.

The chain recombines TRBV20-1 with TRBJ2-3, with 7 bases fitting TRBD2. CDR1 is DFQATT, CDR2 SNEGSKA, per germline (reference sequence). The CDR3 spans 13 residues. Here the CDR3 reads CSHQTSSTDTQYF. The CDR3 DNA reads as TGCAGCCACCAGACTAGCAGCACAGATACGCAGTATTTT.

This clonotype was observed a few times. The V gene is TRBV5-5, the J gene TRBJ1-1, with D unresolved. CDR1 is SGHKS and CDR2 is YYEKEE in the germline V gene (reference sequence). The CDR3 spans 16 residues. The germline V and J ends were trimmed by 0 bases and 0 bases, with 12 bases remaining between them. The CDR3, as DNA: TGTGCCAGCAGCTTGGATCTGGGCAGCATGAACACTGAAGCTTTCTTT. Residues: CASSLDLGSMNTEAFF.

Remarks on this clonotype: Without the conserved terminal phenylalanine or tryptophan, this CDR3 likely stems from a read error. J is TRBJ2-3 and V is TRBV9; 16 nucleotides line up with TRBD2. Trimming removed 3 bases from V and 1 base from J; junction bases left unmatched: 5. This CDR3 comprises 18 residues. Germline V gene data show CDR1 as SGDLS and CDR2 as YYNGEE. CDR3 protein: CASSAGLAGGTGTDTQYS. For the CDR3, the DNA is TGTGCCAGCAGCGCGGGACTAGCGGGGGGGACAGGCACAGATACGCAGTATTCT.

DNA for the CDR3: TGCAGTGCTAGAGCCAGACGGACTAGCGGGATTAATGAGCAGTTCTTC. This translates into CSARARRTSGINEQFF. The chain carries TRBV20-1 and TRBJ2-1; 12 positions match TRBD2. The CDR3 is 16 amino acids. The trim removed 1 base at V and 7 bases at J, leaving 8 bases unmatched. CDR1 is DFQATT, CDR2 SNEGSKA, per germline (reference sequence).

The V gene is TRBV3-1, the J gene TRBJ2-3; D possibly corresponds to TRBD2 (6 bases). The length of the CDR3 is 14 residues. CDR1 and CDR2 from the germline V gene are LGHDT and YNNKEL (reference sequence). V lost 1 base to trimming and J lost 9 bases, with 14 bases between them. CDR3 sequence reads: CASSQGIGGTTQYF. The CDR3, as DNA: TGTGCCAGCAGCCAAGGAATCGGGGGAACCACGCAGTATTTT.

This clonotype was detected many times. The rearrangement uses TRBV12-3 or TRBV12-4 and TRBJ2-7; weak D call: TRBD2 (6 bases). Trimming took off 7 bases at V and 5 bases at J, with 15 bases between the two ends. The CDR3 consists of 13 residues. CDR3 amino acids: CASNNRGSDEQYF. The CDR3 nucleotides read TGTGCCAGCAATAACCGGGGGAGCGACGAGCAGTACTTC.

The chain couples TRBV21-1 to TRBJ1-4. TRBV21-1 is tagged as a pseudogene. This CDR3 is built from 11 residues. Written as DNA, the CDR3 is TGTGCCAGCCCGGAGGGGGAAAAACTGTTTTTT. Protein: CASPEGEKLFF.

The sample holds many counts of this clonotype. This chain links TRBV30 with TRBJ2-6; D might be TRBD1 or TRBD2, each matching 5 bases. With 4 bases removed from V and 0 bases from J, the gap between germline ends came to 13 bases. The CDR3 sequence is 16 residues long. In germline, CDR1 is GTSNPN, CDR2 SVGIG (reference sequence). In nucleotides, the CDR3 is TGTGCCTGGACCCAGGGAGATGTCTCTGGGGCCAACGTCCTGACTTTC. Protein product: CAWTQGDVSGANVLTF. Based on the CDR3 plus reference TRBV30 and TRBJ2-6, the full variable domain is SQTIHQWPATLVQPVGSPLSLECTVEGTSNPNLYWYRQAAGRGLQLLFYSVGIGQISSEVPQNLSASRPQDRQFILSSKKLLLSDSGFYLCAWTQGDVSGANVLTFGAGSRLTVL.

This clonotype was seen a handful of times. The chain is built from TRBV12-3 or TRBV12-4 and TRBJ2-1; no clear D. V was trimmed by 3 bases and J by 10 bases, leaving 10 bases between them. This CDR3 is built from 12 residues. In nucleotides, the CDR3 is TGTGCCAGCAGTTTTACGGTTGTGGAGCAGTTCTTC. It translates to CASSFTVVEQFF.